This TCR beta chain is from a study of cytomegalovirus exposure and HLA in healthy donors. Points from the study as a whole: Later on, a genetic analysis was performed. It linked a missense variant in DCLRE1C with V- and J-gene trimming of TCR beta.

This CDR3 spans 13 amino acids. V dropped 3 bases and J dropped 7; count of bases not matched to a gene: 6. Germline-derived CDR1 and CDR2 are SGHRS and YFSETQ. In the case of this clone: Its antigen is undetermined.

PCR was performed using 60 Vbeta and 13 Jbeta primers. Clones were sequenced by immunoSEQ multiplex PCR, and TCRdb holds only the in-frame ones, with some missing. This table holds some 140,000 clones. This sequence originates from an older woman in good health and CMV-seronegative. The rearrangement joins TRBV5-1 to TRBJ1-1; 7 bases align to TRBD1. The sample comprised PBMCs. CDR3 coding DNA: TGCGCCAGCAGCTCGTCCCGGGACAGTGAAGCTTTCTTT. Protein: CASSSSRDSEAFF.